Sequencing of this T cell receptor beta chain was carried out in a study of blood T cell repertoires in COVID-19. The CDR3 totals 13 residues. CDR1 is SGHTA and CDR2 is FQGTGA in the germline V gene. Trimming took 5 bases from V and 2 from J, leaving 8 bases between them. The assay was immunoSEQ multiplex PCR, and TCRdb's table has in-frame clones only and misses some. The sample includes 140,000 to 150,000 clones, 81% seen only once; the top ten take 7.5% to 9%. This TCR was recovered from a human donor in a cohort sampled during active COVID-19. Sequenced: peripheral blood. V and J are TRBV7-3 and TRBJ2-3; D gene unclear. The CDR3 DNA is TGTGCCAGCAGCCTCTACTTCACAGATACGCAGTATTTT. Protein: CASSLYFTDTQYF.